The T cell receptor (beta chain) described here comes from a study of sequential checkpoint blockade in melanoma. Study background: Arm A got nivolumab then ipilimumab; arm B the reverse, 1:1. After both sequences, patients received maintenance nivolumab.

This clone was seen a handful of times. Some clones are missing from TCRdb's copy, which holds only in-frame ones; the method was immunoSEQ multiplex PCR. This sample has 25,000 to 30,000 clones, with roughly four fifths found just once. Germline CDR1 reads SGHVS; CDR2 reads FQNEAQ. The CDR3 runs to 14 residues. Trimming left V 7 bases short and J 4 bases short, with 14 bases between. Treatment described: randomized to nivolumab then ipilimumab (arm A) or the reverse (arm B). From thawed PBMCs, live CD3+CD8+ cells negative for CD19 and CD56 were sorted. The sequence was obtained from a human donor with melanoma. Sequenced here: CD8+ T cells sorted from blood (inferred from file names), sampled from a patient given nivolumab and ipilimumab in sequence. V usage is TRBV7-8 and J usage is TRBJ1-3; D uncertain. DNA of the CDR3: TGTGCCAGCAAACCACGGGGAGGGGGAAACACCATATATTTT. Amino acids: CASKPRGGGNTIYF.